The subject of this entry is one TCR beta chain. Its target is unknown. This sample is drawn from a study of shared clonotypes between healthy human individuals. The ends lost 7 bases at V and 4 bases at J; junction bases unmatched: 9. The CDR3 has 14 amino acids. Germline V CDR1 and CDR2: MNHEY, SVGAGI. Study-wide results and caveats: Generation probabilities of non-shared clonotypes were lower (relative to those shared by all four donors).

Data came from immunoSEQ multiplex PCR; TCRdb stores just in-frame clones and leaves some out. The sample consists of some 1 million clones, about three quarters of them appearing once. V is TRBV6-5 and J is TRBJ2-7, with 8 bases fitting TRBD1. The TCR was taken from a man aged 18 to 30 in good health. Material: memory CD4+ T cells sorted from blood. The sample's subset: CD45RA-negative fraction. The DNA for the CDR3 is TGTGCCAGCACTCCCTCAGGGGGCCGATACGAGCAGTACTTC. Protein product: CASTPSGGRYEQYF.